The 2 T cell receptor beta chains presented below share a single source sample, sequenced in a study of T-cell memory formation after mild COVID-19. From the 5' RACE reads, TCRdb called clonotypes with MiXCR, one entry per CDR3 protein. The data contain hundreds of thousands of distinct CDR3 sequences, about 15% of them singletons. The sequencing sample was made of PBMCs or a T cell subset sorted from them (not recorded which). These receptors were collected from a man younger than 35 who had mild COVID-19 (a few samples of this study predate the infection). Cell type and time point are not known.

V gene TRBV7-9 combines with J gene TRBJ2-5; the D gene is possibly TRBD2 (6 bases). The ends were cut back, 0 bases at V and 6 bases at J, with 11 bases in the middle. This CDR3 is built from 14 residues. Germline V lookup: CDR1 SEHNR, CDR2 FQNEAQ (reference sequence). CDR3: CASSLASGLQTQYF. The CDR3 bases are TGTGCCAGCAGCTTAGCGTCGGGACTTCAGACCCAGTACTTC.

V gene TRBV28 combines with J gene TRBJ2-3; 8 nucleotides match TRBD2. The CDR3 is 13 residues long. With 11 bases clipped from V and 4 bases from J, the junction kept 8 bases outside the gene matches. Germline CDR1 MDHEN, CDR2 SYDVKM. The DNA for the CDR3 is TGTGCCCGCGGGGGGCTAACCCCAGATACGCAGTATTTT. Translation: CARGGLTPDTQYF. The full variable domain, rest sourced from reference TRBV28 and TRBJ2-3, is DVKVTQSSRYLVKRTGEKVFLECVQDMDHENMFWYRQDPGLGLRLIYFSYDVKMKEKGDIPEGYSVSREKKERFSLILESASTNQTSMYLCARGGLTPDTQYFGPGTRLTVL.